This is a list of T cell receptor beta chains from one sample in a study of radiotherapy plus CTLA-4 blockade in lung cancer. Generated by immunoSEQ multiplex PCR, the TCRdb table keeps only in-frame clones and is missing some. The data show roughly 100,000 clones, over 65% seen once. Sequences were derived from peripheral blood, sampled from a patient treated with radiotherapy plus ipilimumab. These receptor sequences come from a human donor with non-small cell lung cancer that progressed on radiotherapy plus ipilimumab. Some clones in this sample may be carry-over from other donors' samples. CDR3s include the opening cysteine and the closing phenylalanine or tryptophan. D genes are given only for firm matches. Clone sizes are given selectively: once, few, many, or a class where the clone is expanded.

V gene	D gene	clone size	J gene	CDR3 DNA	CDR3 protein
TRBV5-1	TRBD1	.	TRBJ1-1	TGCGCCAGCAGCCCGGGACAGGGTTGGGGCGCTGAAGCTTTCTTT	CASSPGQGWGAEAFF
TRBV18	TRBD1	.	TRBJ1-5	TGTGCCAGCTCCGGTGGACAGGGGGATCAGCCCCAGCATTTT	CASSGGQGDQPQHF
TRBV10-3	.	few	TRBJ1-4	TGTGCCATCAGTGCCAGTGGGCGACAGGTGGAAAAACTGTTTTTT	CAISASGRQVEKLFF
TRBV7-3	.	once	TRBJ1-2	TGTGCCAGCAGCCCCATGGCGGGGAGAGGCTATGGCTACACCTTC	CASSPMAGRGYGYTF
TRBV11-2	.	.	TRBJ2-5	TGTGCCAGCAGCTTATGGGAACCCCAAGAGACCCAGTACTTC	CASSLWEPQETQYF
TRBV9	.	.	TRBJ1-3	TGTGCCAGCAGCGTACGTGGGTTTTATCTATATTTT	CASSVRGFYLYF
TRBV4-2	TRBD1	.	TRBJ1-4	TGTGCCAGCAGCCACGCGACAGGGCTAGAAAAACTGTTTTTT	CASSHATGLEKLFF
TRBV4-3	.	.	TRBJ1-2	TGCGCCAGCAGCCAAGACAACAGGGCGAGCGGCTACACCTTC	CASSQDNRASGYTF
TRBV11-2	.	.	TRBJ1-4	TGTGCCAGCAGCTTATGGGGGTTTGATGAAAAACTGTTTTTT	CASSLWGFDEKLFF
TRBV7-2	TRBD1	.	TRBJ1-5	TGTGCCAGCAGCTTAAATCAGGGGGCGGATCAGCCCCAGCATTTT	CASSLNQGADQPQHF
TRBV7-2	.	.	TRBJ1-6	TGTGCCAGCAGCTCCCGGGGGCAGAGGATAAGTTCACCCCTCCACTTT	CASSSRGQRISSPLHF
TRBV18	TRBD1	.	TRBJ2-7	TGTGCCAGCTCAAAAGGGACAGTAATCAACGAGCAGTACTTC	CASSKGTVINEQYF
TRBV11-1	.	.	TRBJ1-6	TGTGCCAGCAGCATGGACAGTGTTCGTTCACCCCTCCACTTT	CASSMDSVRSPLHF
TRBV7-8	.	once	TRBJ2-2	TGTGCCAGCAGCTTTCGGGGAAAGGGATCCACCGGGGAGCTGTTTTTT	CASSFRGKGSTGELFF
TRBV7-2	TRBD2	.	TRBJ2-7	TGTGCCGGCAGCTCTTTAGCGGGGGGCCCTAGGGAGCAGTACTTC	CAGSSLAGGPREQYF
TRBV4-2	.	.	TRBJ2-7	TGTGCCAGCAGCCAGGTTCCTTACTACGAGCAGTACTTC	CASSQVPYYEQYF
TRBV4-2	.	.	TRBJ2-7	TGTGCCAGCAGCCTTCGACAGGAGAGCTCCTACGAGCAGTACTTC	CASSLRQESSYEQYF
TRBV5-3	.	.	TRBJ2-7	TGTGCCAGAACTCGTGAGCAGTACTTC	CARTREQYF
TRBV5-1	TRBD1	.	TRBJ2-7	TGCGCCAGCAGGCCAGGACAGGGCTACGAGCAGTACTTC	CASRPGQGYEQYF
TRBV29-1	.	.	TRBJ1-2	TGCAGCGCCCGGATGGGCAGGGGAACCTATGGCTACACCTTC	CSARMGRGTYGYTF
TRBV5-1	TRBD2	.	TRBJ2-2	TGCGCCAGCAGCTTGGGACTAGCGGGGGGACTGAACACCGGGGAGCTGTTTTTT	CASSLGLAGGLNTGELFF
TRBV2	.	.	TRBJ1-5	TGTGCCAGCCTCCTGGACCGGGGGCCCCAGCATTTT	CASLLDRGPQHF
TRBV6-5	TRBD1	.	TRBJ2-7	TGTGCCAGCAGTTACGACAGGGATCTTTCCTACGAGCAGTACTTC	CASSYDRDLSYEQYF